Listed below are T cell receptor beta chains from one sample, sequenced in a study of blood T cell repertoires in COVID-19. The table came from immunoSEQ multiplex PCR; TCRdb's copy has only in-frame clones and leaves some out. The sample has 100,000 to 150,000 clones; roughly 86% are singletons. Sequenced: peripheral blood. Receptors were obtained from a woman aged 70-85 years with COVID-19, enrolled during active disease. The CDR3 runs from the conserved cysteine through the conserved F or W. A D gene is named only where the DNA matches it firmly. Clone size is shown for a subset of rows, as once, few, many or a class of expanded clone.

TRBD2,TRBV10-3,19,NA,TRBJ2-3,TGTGCCATCGCCGGCTGGGTAGCGGGGGTCCGTCTAATCACAGATACGCAGTATTTT,CAIAGWVAGVRLITDTQYF
NA,TRBV2,15,few,TRBJ2-6,TGTGCCACTAGGAGGGAGTCCTCTGGGGCCAACGTCCTGACTTTC,CATRRESSGANVLTF
TRBD1,TRBV5-4,15,NA,TRBJ2-7,TGTGCCAGCAGCCCTTATACAGGGGGCGCGAACGAGCAGTACTTC,CASSPYTGGANEQYF
TRBD2,TRBV5-1,15,NA,TRBJ2-5,TGCGCCAGCAGCTTTGGGACTAGCGGGGAAGAGACCCAGTACTTC,CASSFGTSGEETQYF
TRBD1,TRBV29-1,15,NA,TRBJ2-5,TGCAGCGTTGAAGCTCAACAGGGGTCTGGTGAGACCCAGTACTTC,CSVEAQQGSGETQYF
NA,TRBV18,14,NA,TRBJ2-7,TGTGCCAGCTCACCAACAGGGATGCCCTACGAGCAGTACTTC,CASSPTGMPYEQYF
TRBD1,TRBV19,15,NA,TRBJ2-1,TGTGCCAGTAGTATCCCCGGACAGGGCATGAATGAGCAGTTCTTC,CASSIPGQGMNEQFF
NA,TRBV6-1,15,NA,TRBJ1-4,TGTGCCAGCACACCGGAATCACCTGGGCGTGAAAAACTGTTTTTT,CASTPESPGREKLFF
TRBD2,TRBV18,19,NA,TRBJ2-6,TGTGCCAGCTCACCGACAAGCGGGGGCTTCCTCTCTGGGGCCAACGTCCTGACTTTC,CASSPTSGGFLSGANVLTF
NA,TRBV7-8,15,once,TRBJ1-1,TGTGCCAGCAGCTTTGTCGTTGACAGGTTCACTGAAGCTTTCTTT,CASSFVVDRFTEAFF
NA,TRBV6-1,16,NA,TRBJ2-2,TGTGCCAGCAGTGTACGTCAGGGGTCATCAACCGGGGAGCTGTTTTTT,CASSVRQGSSTGELFF
NA,TRBV7-9,13,NA,TRBJ1-1,TGTGCCAGCAGCTTCTTGGGGGGCACTGAAGCTTTCTTT,CASSFLGGTEAFF
NA,TRBV18,15,few,TRBJ1-2,TGTGCCAGCTCACCACGGTGGGAGGTTGACTCTGGCTACACCTTC,CASSPRWEVDSGYTF
TRBD2,TRBV10-2,16,NA,TRBJ2-3,TGCGCCAGCAGTGCCCTCCCTAGCGGGGGGGCAGATACGCAGTATTTT,CASSALPSGGADTQYF